A single sample gave rise to the 26 T cell receptor beta chains below, sequenced in a study of response to subunit inactivated influenza vaccine. TCRdb re-called the RT-PCR reads with MiXCR, one entry per CDR3 protein. Of about half a million distinct CDR3 sequences detected, roughly 27% appear once; the ten largest clones hold under 2.5%. Sequenced here: CD4+ T cells sorted from PBMCs, sampled less than 6 days after vaccination. The receptor set was obtained from a middle-aged man who received an inactivated influenza vaccine.

There are a few counts of this clonotype. The CDR3 spells CASRRDPGLGTYEQYF. Here the CDR3 DNA reads TGTGCCAGCAGACGAGATCCGGGACTTGGTACCTACGAGCAGTACTTC. This sequence joins TRBV5-8 and TRBJ2-7; weak D call: TRBD2 (6 bases). The CDR3 loop spans 16 amino acids. Looked up from germline, CDR1 is SGHTS and CDR2 is YDEGEE. V shed 5 bases and J shed 2 bases, with 20 bases lying between them.

This clonotype turned up a few times. The chain combines TRBV12-3 or TRBV12-4 with TRBJ2-5; D is perhaps TRBD1 (7 bases). This CDR3 is built from 15 residues. Trimming removed 3 bases from V and 4 bases from J, with 15 bases in between. This chain's CDR3 is CASSFQAGGGETQYF. Here the CDR3 DNA reads TGTGCCAGCAGTTTTCAGGCAGGGGGAGGAGAGACCCAGTACTTC.

V and J are TRBV11-2 and TRBJ2-3; 7 bases are a match to TRBD2. Germline-derived CDR1 and CDR2 are SGHAT and FQNNGV. This CDR3 is built from 14 residues. After removal of 10 bases from V and 6 bases from J, the junction contained 13 bases not matched to a gene. The CDR3 coding sequence is TGTGCCACCCAGCGCAGCGGGAAATTGGATACGCAGTATTTT. This sequence encodes CATQRSGKLDTQYF.

This clonotype showed up just a few times. The CDR3 sequence is CSARSWTSGTNNEQFF. The DNA of the CDR3 is TGCAGTGCTAGATCCTGGACTAGCGGGACAAACAATGAGCAGTTCTTC. The rearrangement joins TRBV20-1 to TRBJ2-1; 12 positions match TRBD2. The CDR3 is 16 residues long. Germline V gene data show CDR1 as DFQATT and CDR2 as SNEGSKA (reference sequence). V lost 2 bases and J lost 5; bases outside the gene matches: 7.

Comment on this clonotype: A junction end diverges from the germline sequence, so it may reflect a read error. V usage is TRBV4-1 and J usage is TRBJ2-3, with 7 bases fitting TRBD1. CDR1 MGHRA and CDR2 YSYEKL come from the germline V gene. This CDR3 has 15 amino acids. Written as DNA, the CDR3 is TGCACCAGCAGCCCCCAGGGACAGATAACAGATACGCAGTATTTT. This translates into CTSSPQGQITDTQYF.

In its sample, this clonotype was seen many times. The V call is TRBV7-9, the J call TRBJ2-1; D possibly corresponds to TRBD1 (5 bases). Trimming removed 0 bases from V and 4 bases from J, with 7 bases in between. CDR1 is SEHNR, CDR2 FQNEAQ, per germline (reference sequence). The CDR3 is 14 residues long. The chain's CDR3 is CASSLAGAYNEQFF. The CDR3 coding sequence is TGTGCCAGCAGCTTAGCAGGGGCATACAATGAGCAGTTCTTC.

J is TRBJ2-3 and V is TRBV20-1; 8 bases fit TRBD2. The CDR3 totals 14 residues. J was trimmed by 6 bases and V by 1 base; bases with no gene match: 6. The germline V gene encodes CDR1 DFQATT and CDR2 SNEGSKA (reference sequence). CDR3: CSARGAAGADTQYF. The CDR3 coding sequence is TGCAGTGCTAGAGGTGCAGCGGGAGCGGATACGCAGTATTTT.

There are a few counts of this clonotype. The chain carries TRBV12-3 or TRBV12-4 and TRBJ2-7; D might be TRBD1 (6 bases). The CDR3 has 14 amino acids. Trimming stripped 5 bases from V and 1 base from J, with 12 bases between. CDR3 in amino acids: CASSATTGSYEQYF. Written as DNA, the CDR3 is TGTGCCAGCAGTGCCACCACAGGGTCCTACGAGCAGTACTTC.

The rearrangement joins TRBV28 to TRBJ2-1, with 8 bases matching TRBD1. V gave up 0 bases and J gave up 7 bases; unmatched junction bases: 5. Germline values: CDR1 MDHEN, CDR2 SYDVKM. The CDR3 is made up of 15 amino acids. The CDR3 here is CASSLWWTGSNEQFF. CDR3 nucleotide sequence: TGTGCCAGCAGTTTATGGTGGACAGGGTCGAATGAGCAGTTCTTC.

In its sample, this clonotype was seen a few times. The chain employs TRBV6-5 and TRBJ2-4; 9 nucleotides align to TRBD1. This CDR3 contains 17 residues. The ends lost 6 bases at V and 8 bases at J; junction bases unmatched: 17. The germline V gene has CDR1 MNHEY and CDR2 SVGAGI. The CDR3 loop reads CASRYRGTGSKGDIQYF. The DNA for the CDR3 is TGTGCCAGCAGATACCGGGGGACAGGGTCAAAGGGGGACATTCAGTACTTC.

For the CDR3, the DNA is TGTGCCAGCAGTTTAGTAAGAACGCAGCCCCAGCATTTT. The encoded protein is CASSLVRTQPQHF. The chain uses TRBV12-3 or TRBV12-4 and TRBJ1-5; D ambiguous. V gave up 1 base and J gave up 7 bases, with 8 bases separating them. This CDR3 is built from 13 residues.

This clonotype was observed a few times. This sequence joins TRBV9 and TRBJ2-7; 9 positions match TRBD1. CDR1 and CDR2 from the germline V gene are SGDLS and YYNGEE. Unmatched junction bases numbered 9, after V lost 4 bases and J lost 4 bases. The CDR3 contains 15 residues. CDR3 sequence (DNA): TGTGCCAGCAGCCGACAGGGGGGCGGAGGGTACGAGCAGTACTTC. Translation: CASSRQGGGGYEQYF.

The table lists this clonotype with a few counts. The CDR3 region is CASSPTPRGGEDEQFF. CDR3 nucleotide sequence: TGTGCCAGCAGCCCTACCCCGAGGGGGGGAGAGGATGAGCAGTTCTTC. The genes are TRBV6-1 and TRBJ2-1; D may be TRBD2 (7 bases). This CDR3 has 16 amino acids. Trimming left V 6 bases short and J 8 bases short, with 23 bases between. Germline V gene sequence: CDR1 MNHNS, CDR2 SASEGT.

The gene calls are TRBV7-8 and TRBJ2-7; the match to TRBD2 covers 10 bases. Per germline, CDR1 SGHVS and CDR2 FQNEAQ. Germline trimming cut 5 bases from V and 4 bases from J; bases unmatched to any gene: 5. The CDR3 is made up of 14 amino acids. CDR3 sequence: CASSHTSGDYEQYF. The CDR3 DNA reads TGTGCCAGCAGCCATACTAGCGGGGATTACGAGCAGTACTTC.

The genes are TRBV24-1 and TRBJ2-3; weak D call: TRBD2 (5 bases). V was shortened by 4 bases and J by 6 bases, with 13 bases between the two germline ends. The germline V gene encodes CDR1 KGHDR and CDR2 SFDVKD. The CDR3 sequence is 14 residues long. The CDR3 loop reads CATSEAGLIDTQYF. The CDR3 region has the DNA TGTGCCACCAGTGAGGCCGGACTCATCGATACGCAGTATTTT.

This clonotype was found a few times. The V and J genes are TRBV7-9 and TRBJ2-3; 9 bases are a match to TRBD2. The germline gives CDR1 SEHNR, CDR2 FQNEAQ (reference sequence). The CDR3 contains 14 residues. J gave up 2 bases and V 5 bases, and 2 bases lay outside the gene matches. CDR3 sequence: CASSPSGATDTQYF. The CDR3 DNA reads as TGTGCCAGCAGCCCTAGCGGGGCCACAGATACGCAGTATTTT.

The genes are TRBV5-1 and TRBJ1-2, with D possibly matching TRBD1 (5 bases). V lost 0 bases, J lost 3 bases, and 18 bases lay in between. Germline-derived CDR1 and CDR2 are SGHRS and YFSETQ. The CDR3 runs 17 residues. CDR3 loop: CASSLVWGRTGDYGYTF. CDR3 DNA sequence: TGCGCCAGCAGCTTGGTGTGGGGCAGGACGGGCGACTATGGCTACACCTTC.

This clonotype was recorded at least ten times. The chain employs TRBV10-3 and TRBJ2-7; D gene uncertain. Germline values: CDR1 ENHRY, CDR2 SYGVKD. The CDR3 length is 15 residues. The V end was cut by 8 bases, the J end by 5 bases, with 22 bases between. CDR3 DNA: TGTGCCATCGGGCCCCGCGACACGGTAGGAAACGAGCAGTACTTC. It is translated as CAIGPRDTVGNEQYF.

The chain joins TRBV27 to TRBJ2-7, with 9 bases identical to TRBD1. This CDR3 is built from 17 residues. The ends lost 6 bases at V and 3 bases at J; junction bases unmatched: 15. Germline CDR1 reads MNHEY; CDR2 reads SMNVEV (reference sequence). The DNA of the CDR3 is TGTGCCAGCAGCCCCGGACAGGGGTTGGGGGGTAGCTACGAGCAGTACTTC. Protein sequence: CASSPGQGLGGSYEQYF.

The V call is TRBV5-4, the J call TRBJ2-7; TRBD2 matches at 9 bases. In germline, CDR1 is SGHNT, CDR2 YYREEE (reference sequence). Trimming at V came to 2 bases and at J to 5 bases, leaving 5 bases not matched to a gene. The CDR3 length is 14 residues. In DNA form, the CDR3 reads TGTGCCAGCAGCTTTAGCGGGAGAATCAACGAGCAGTACTTC. Its protein product is CASSFSGRINEQYF. The full variable domain, in which reference TRBV5-4 and TRBJ2-7 provide the parts outside the CDR3, is ETGVTQSPTHLIKTRGQQVTLRCSSQSGHNTVSWYQQALGQGPQFIFQYYREEENGRGNFPPRFSGLQFPNYSSELNVNALELDDSALYLCASSFSGRINEQYFGPGTRLTVT.

The sample holds a few counts of this clonotype. This chain uses TRBV7-8 with TRBJ2-5; TRBD2 is a possible D gene (7 bases). The CDR3 spans 15 residues. Trimming took off 8 bases at V and 5 bases at J, with 21 bases between the two ends. Looked up from germline, CDR1 is SGHVS and CDR2 is FQNEAQ. The CDR3, as DNA: TGTGCCAGCGGAAGTGGACGTGGGGGGGGCGAGACCCAGTACTTC. Its protein product is CASGSGRGGGETQYF.

V usage is TRBV4-3 and J usage is TRBJ1-2; 7 nucleotides line up with TRBD1. This CDR3 comprises 16 residues. CDR1 is LGHNA, CDR2 YSLEER, per germline. The ends lost 3 bases at V and 2 bases at J; junction bases unmatched: 9. The DNA for the CDR3 is TGCGCCAGCAGCCATGATACCGGGACAGTCAACTATGGCTACACCTTC. The encoded protein is CASSHDTGTVNYGYTF.

This chain uses TRBV6-5 with TRBJ2-1; possibly TRBD2 for D (6 bases). V was pared by 4 bases and J by 0 bases, with 16 bases between. Germline values: CDR1 MNHEY, CDR2 SVGAGI. This CDR3 region has 17 residues. In nucleotides, the CDR3 is TGTGCCAGCAGTTTTAGGAGGGGCCCGAACTCCTACAATGAGCAGTTCTTC. It translates to CASSFRRGPNSYNEQFF.

The gene calls are TRBV7-2 and TRBJ1-1, with D possibly being TRBD1 (6 bases). The CDR3 has 13 residues. Trimming shortened V by 5 bases and J by 3 bases, and 10 bases separated the two germline ends. From germline, CDR1 is SGHTA and CDR2 FQGNSA. This chain's CDR3 is CASSRTVDTEAFF. Written as DNA, the CDR3 is TGTGCCAGCAGCCGGACAGTAGACACTGAAGCTTTCTTT.

The chain combines TRBV4-3 with TRBJ2-3, with TRBD2 as a possible D gene (5 bases). Germline CDR1 LGHNA, CDR2 YSLEER. V shed 0 bases and J shed 1 base, with 17 bases lying between them. There are 18 residues in the CDR3. For the CDR3, the DNA is TGCGCCAGCAGCCAAGATCTACGTAGCGTCGGAGGCACAGATACGCAGTATTTT. Its translation: CASSQDLRSVGGTDTQYF.

V is TRBV12-3 or TRBV12-4 and J is TRBJ2-1; no clear D. The germline V and J ends were trimmed by 5 bases and 7 bases, with 9 bases remaining between them. There are 12 residues in the CDR3. DNA for the CDR3: TGTGCCAGCAGTGATCCTGGGAATGAGCAGTTCTTC. The encoded protein is CASSDPGNEQFF.